The T cell receptor (beta chain) under discussion was sequenced for a study of monozygotic twins with inflammatory bowel disease. As concerns this clonotype: What it binds is not known.

Nested PCRs of roughly 17 and 9 cycles, two in total, were run on TCRalpha and TCRbeta cDNA. Using the 5' RACE reads, TCRdb records one entry per CDR3 protein without DNA. This repertoire includes about 440,000 distinct CDR3 sequences. Study findings and constraints: It was observed that concordant and discordant twins did not differ in repertoire similarity, possibly given limited power. No single strong signal or clonotype associated with IBD was supported. With inverse Simpson as the measure, TCRbeta diversity was lower in IBD patients than in healthy co-twins.

The receptor comes from a human donor with ulcerative colitis or Crohn's disease, or a healthy co-twin of an affected twin (not recorded which). Sequenced: blood.

This CDR3 reads CASSYFRENSPLHF. J is TRBJ1-6 and V is TRBV6-5. The CDR3 is 14 residues long. The germline CDR1 and CDR2 sequences are MNHEY and SVGAGI.